A selection of T cell receptor beta chains follows, all from one sample in a study of radiation and T cells in renal cell carcinoma. Repertoires were generated with immunoSEQ multiplex PCR, while TCRdb's copy carries only in-frame clones and drops some. This table holds roughly 9,000 clones, about three fifths found once. The material was tumor tissue, obtained from a patient whose treatment included radiotherapy and nephrectomy. Receptors originate from a man aged 55 to 70 with renal cell carcinoma. The CDR3 runs from the conserved cysteine through the conserved F or W. The D gene is left open where the match is weak. Some rows mark clone size as missing; the rest say once, few, many or name a class of expanded clone.

>TRBD2|TRBV6-5|-|TRBJ2-2|15
CASNRLAGDTGELFF
TGTGCCAGCAACCGACTAGCGGGAGATACCGGGGAGCTGTTTTTT
>-|TRBV28|few|TRBJ1-5|13
CASSLGGPQPQHF
TGTGCCAGCAGTTTAGGGGGCCCTCAGCCCCAGCATTTT
>-|TRBV5-1|-|TRBJ2-7|16
CASSFPDERPSYEQYF
TGCGCCAGCAGCTTTCCGGACGAGCGTCCCTCCTACGAGCAGTACTTC
>-|TRBV28|-|TRBJ2-7|13
CASSHGSTYEQYF
TGTGCCAGCAGTCACGGTTCGACCTACGAGCAGTACTTC
>-|TRBV5-4|few|TRBJ2-7|12
CASSQDGEEQYF
TGTGCCAGCAGCCAAGATGGCGAGGAGCAGTACTTC
>-|TRBV29-1|-|TRBJ2-7|12
CSVQVGAEEQYF
TGCAGCGTCCAAGTGGGGGCGGAGGAGCAGTACTTC
>TRBD1|TRBV6-1|-|TRBJ2-7|14
CASSVAGGAYEQYF
TGTGCCAGCAGTGTCGCAGGGGGCGCATACGAGCAGTACTTC
>TRBD1|TRBV15|medium-sized|TRBJ1-5|15
CATSRDRTGYQPQHF
TGTGCCACCAGCAGAGATCGGACAGGCTATCAGCCCCAGCATTTT
>-|TRBV6-6|-|TRBJ1-2|13
CASSFSRTGGYTF
TGTGCCAGCAGTTTCTCACGGACTGGGGGCTACACCTTC
>TRBD1|TRBV7-9|-|TRBJ2-7|15
CASRPGQAGNYEQYF
TGTGCCAGCAGGCCCGGACAGGCCGGTAATTACGAGCAGTACTTC
>TRBD2|TRBV7-2|-|TRBJ2-7|15
CASSFFLAGANEQYF
TGTGCCAGCAGCTTTTTTCTAGCGGGAGCCAACGAGCAGTACTTC
>-|TRBV21-1|-|TRBJ2-1|16
CASSKTQRTVNNEQFF
TGTGCCAGCAGCAAAACCCAAAGGACGGTCAACAATGAGCAGTTCTTC
>TRBD1|TRBV28|-|TRBJ1-2|12
CASSGTVYGYTF
TGTGCCAGCAGCGGGACAGTCTATGGCTACACCTTC
>-|TRBV21-1|-|TRBJ2-7|18
CASSPQGLALQITYEQYF
TGTGCCAGCAGCCCACAGGGACTAGCGCTGCAAATAACCTACGAGCAGTACTTC
>-|TRBV11-3|-|TRBJ2-7|13
CASSLFPSYEQYF
TGTGCCAGCAGCCTCTTCCCCTCCTACGAGCAGTACTTC
>TRBD2|TRBV7-8|-|TRBJ2-7|15
CASSLPSGSSYEQYF
TGTGCCAGCAGCCTGCCAAGCGGGAGCTCCTACGAGCAGTACTTC
>-|TRBV4-2|-|TRBJ2-7|17
CASSQMLTGRTAYEQYF
TGTGCCAGCAGCCAAATGCTTACAGGTCGGACGGCCTACGAGCAGTACTTC
>-|TRBV27|-|TRBJ2-7|17
CASSLYSRSESSYEQYF
TGTGCCAGCAGTTTATACTCGCGCAGCGAGAGCTCCTACGAGCAGTACTTC
>-|TRBV5-1|-|TRBJ2-2|14
CASRLEMNTGELFF
TGCGCCAGCAGACTAGAAATGAACACCGGGGAGCTGTTTTTT
>TRBD1|TRBV7-2|large|TRBJ2-7|13
CASSSGQPYEQYF
TGTGCCAGCAGCTCGGGACAGCCCTACGAGCAGTACTTC
>-|TRBV2|once|TRBJ2-7|13
CASSVRARDEQYF
TGTGCCAGCAGTGTCCGGGCCAGGGACGAGCAGTACTTC
>-|TRBV6-1|-|TRBJ2-6|15
CASSETVSGANVLTF
TGTGCCAGCAGTGAGACAGTCTCTGGGGCCAACGTCCTGACTTTC
>TRBD1|TRBV7-6|few|TRBJ1-5|18
CASSLTVYSGGIDQPQHF
TGTGCCAGCAGCCTCACCGTTTATTCAGGGGGCATAGATCAGCCCCAGCATTTT
>TRBD1|TRBV28|-|TRBJ1-5|15
CASSDATGDHQPQHF
TGTGCCAGCAGTGACGCAACAGGGGATCATCAGCCCCAGCATTTT
>-|TRBV6-5|-|TRBJ1-5|13
CASSVDRNQPQHF
TGTGCCAGCAGTGTTGACAGGAATCAGCCCCAGCATTTT